This T cell receptor (beta chain) derives from a study of blood T cell repertoires in COVID-19. Study in general: Sites across the United States, Italy and Spain contributed samples from acute and convalescent COVID-19.

The trim removed 5 bases at V and 10 bases at J, leaving 7 bases unmatched. CDR1 and CDR2 (germline): MGHRA, YSYEKL. The CDR3 has 14 residues. Repertoires were generated with immunoSEQ multiplex PCR, while TCRdb's copy carries only in-frame clones and drops some. The sample lists roughly 200,000 clones, more than 70% occurring once. This TCR was recovered from a woman of 80 years or more with active or convalescent COVID-19. Material for sequencing was peripheral blood. This chain joins TRBV4-1 and TRBJ1-6; TRBD1 agrees at 8 bases. The CDR3 is CASSSQGARSPLHF. In nucleotides, the CDR3 is TGCGCCAGCAGCTCCCAGGGGGCGCGCTCACCCCTCCACTTT.